Listed below are T cell receptor beta chains from one sample, sequenced in a study of blood T cell repertoires in COVID-19. Assay used: immunoSEQ multiplex PCR; TCRdb lists only in-frame clones, some missing. The sample lists over 130,000 clones, 70% to 80% occurring once. The sequencing sample was made of peripheral blood. Receptor source: a woman of 80 years or more with active or convalescent COVID-19. Each CDR3 is given with its conserved first and last residue. A D gene is named only where the DNA matches it firmly. Size is stated for part of the rows, as once, few or many counts, or as a class when the clone is expanded.

cdr3_aa | cdr3_nt | v_call | d_call | clone_size | cdr3_length | j_call
CASSPFRGQGFGYTF | TGTGCCAGCAGCCCGTTTAGGGGACAGGGGTTTGGCTACACCTTC | TRBV3-1/TRBV3-2 | TRBD1 | - | 15 | TRBJ1-2
CASRQGTRNSPLHF | TGTGCCAGCAGGCAGGGGACGCGTAATTCACCCCTCCACTTT | TRBV2 | - | few | 14 | TRBJ1-6
CASSSGGSYNEQFF | TGTGCCAGCAGCTCGGGGGGGTCCTACAATGAGCAGTTCTTC | TRBV7-3 | TRBD2 | - | 14 | TRBJ2-1
CASSPGLAGAYNEQFF | TGTGCCAGTAGCCCAGGACTAGCGGGGGCCTACAATGAGCAGTTCTTC | TRBV19 | TRBD2 | few | 16 | TRBJ2-1
CASSLGQRETQYF | TGTGCCAGCAGCTTGGGACAGAGAGAGACCCAGTACTTC | TRBV7-2 | TRBD1 | - | 13 | TRBJ2-5
CASASGPGTQYF | TGTGCCAGCGCGAGCGGTCCGGGGACCCAGTACTTC | TRBV9 | - | - | 12 | TRBJ2-5
CASSPQGRSLHF | TGTGCCAGCAGTCCCCAGGGGCGATCCCTCCACTTT | TRBV12-3/TRBV12-4 | - | - | 12 | TRBJ1-6
CASSSELPPGSYNSPLHF | TGCGCCAGCAGCTCGGAACTTCCTCCGGGGTCCTATAATTCACCCCTCCACTTT | TRBV5-1 | - | few | 18 | TRBJ1-6
CASSVGQLETQYF | TGTGCCAGCAGCGTGGGACAACTAGAGACCCAGTACTTC | TRBV9 | - | - | 13 | TRBJ2-5
CASSQGWLAYEQYF | TGCGCCAGCAGCCAAGGATGGCTTGCCTACGAGCAGTACTTC | TRBV4-1 | - | few | 14 | TRBJ2-7
CASSPLQGSNSPLHF | TGTGCCAGCTCACCGTTACAGGGGAGTAATTCACCCCTCCACTTT | TRBV18 | TRBD1 | few | 15 | TRBJ1-6
CASSLGGGTQYF | TGTGCCAGCAGCTTAGGGGGAGGGACCCAGTACTTC | TRBV11-2 | - | - | 12 | TRBJ2-5
CAWNQGGQETQYF | TGTGCCTGGAACCAAGGGGGCCAAGAGACCCAGTACTTC | TRBV30 | - | once | 13 | TRBJ2-5
CASSPRTGGVSPLHF | TGTGCCAGCAGCCCTAGGACAGGGGGCGTTTCACCCCTCCACTTT | TRBV7-2 | TRBD1 | few | 15 | TRBJ1-6
CASSFAGVNSPLHF | TGTGCCAGCAGTTTTGCAGGTGTTAATTCACCCCTCCACTTT | TRBV27 | - | - | 14 | TRBJ1-6
CASSQDFSSGQALGYTF | TGCGCCAGCAGCCAAGATTTTTCCTCCGGCCAGGCCCTCGGCTACACCTTC | TRBV4-3 | - | - | 17 | TRBJ1-2
CASRRGNTEAFF | TGCGCCAGCAGAAGGGGGAACACTGAAGCTTTCTTT | TRBV5-1 | - | - | 12 | TRBJ1-1
CASRPQGGNQPQHF | TGTGCCAGCAGACCTCAGGGTGGCAATCAGCCCCAGCATTTT | TRBV28 | - | - | 14 | TRBJ1-5
CASHKYNSPLHF | TGTGCCAGTCACAAGTATAATTCACCCCTCCACTTT | TRBV6-5 | - | - | 12 | TRBJ1-6
CASSRVGQPGNEQFF | TGCGCCAGCAGCCGAGTAGGACAGCCTGGCAATGAGCAGTTCTTC | TRBV5-1 | - | few | 15 | TRBJ2-1
CSVAGSSFYEQYF | TGCAGCGTTGCAGGGTCCAGTTTCTACGAGCAGTACTTC | TRBV29-1 | - | - | 13 | TRBJ2-7
CASTAGVPNEQFF | TGTGCCAGCACGGCAGGGGTGCCCAATGAGCAGTTCTTC | TRBV2 | - | few | 13 | TRBJ2-1
CASSRGGTGGYTF | TGTGCCAGCAGCCGGGGGGGGACGGGCGGCTACACCTTC | TRBV7-8 | - | - | 13 | TRBJ1-2
CASRRAGGTEAFF | TGTGCCAGCAGGAGAGCAGGGGGCACTGAAGCTTTCTTT | TRBV6-5 | TRBD1 | - | 13 | TRBJ1-1
CASRSPSVNEQFF | TGTGCCAGCAGGTCCCCCTCGGTAAATGAGCAGTTCTTC | TRBV2 | - | - | 13 | TRBJ2-1
CASSLAGIAEAFF | TGCGCCAGCAGCTTGGCCGGGATCGCTGAAGCTTTCTTT | TRBV5-1 | - | medium-sized | 13 | TRBJ1-1
CASSRSLYGYTF | TGTGCCAGCAGTCGGAGTCTCTATGGCTACACCTTC | TRBV25-1 | - | - | 12 | TRBJ1-2